This T cell receptor beta chain was retrieved from a study of cytomegalovirus exposure and HLA in healthy donors. 13 Jbeta primers and 60 Vbeta primers were used for the PCR. Produced via immunoSEQ multiplex PCR; TCRdb's table is partial and in-frame only. The repertoire holds about 110,000 clones, with 69% as singletons. This clone showed up just a few times. The sample consisted of PBMCs. The origin of this receptor is a woman in her 70s in good health and CMV-seropositive.

The CDR3 is CASSERVSYNEQFF. CDR3 sequence (DNA): TGTGCCAGCAGTGAAAGAGTCTCCTACAATGAGCAGTTCTTC. This chain connects TRBV2 to TRBJ2-1; D call uncertain. This CDR3 contains 14 residues. Germline V gene sequence: CDR1 SNHLY, CDR2 FYNNEI. Deletions cut 2 bases from V and 0 bases from J, with 5 bases between.